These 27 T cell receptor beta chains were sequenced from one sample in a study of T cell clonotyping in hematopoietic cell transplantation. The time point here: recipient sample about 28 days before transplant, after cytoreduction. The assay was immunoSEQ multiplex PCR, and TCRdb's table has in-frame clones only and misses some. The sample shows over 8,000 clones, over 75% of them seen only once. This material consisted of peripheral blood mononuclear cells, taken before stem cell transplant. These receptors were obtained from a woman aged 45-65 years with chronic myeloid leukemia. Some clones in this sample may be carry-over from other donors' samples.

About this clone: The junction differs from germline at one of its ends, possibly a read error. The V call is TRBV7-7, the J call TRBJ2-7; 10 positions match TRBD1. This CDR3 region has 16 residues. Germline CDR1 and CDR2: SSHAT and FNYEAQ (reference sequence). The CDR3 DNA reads TGTGCTAGCAGCTTGGGCCCGGGACAGGGGACCTACGAGCAGTACTTC. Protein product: CASSLGPGQGTYEQYF.

The CDR3: CASSLSGYTEAFF. The CDR3 DNA follows: TGTGCCAGCAGCTTGTCAGGGTACACTGAAGCTTTCTTT. The chain combines TRBV5-5 with TRBJ1-1, with D possibly TRBD1 on 5 matching bases. V lost 1 base, J lost 3 bases, and 7 bases lay in between. The germline V gene has CDR1 SGHKS and CDR2 YYEKEE (reference sequence). The CDR3 runs to 13 residues.

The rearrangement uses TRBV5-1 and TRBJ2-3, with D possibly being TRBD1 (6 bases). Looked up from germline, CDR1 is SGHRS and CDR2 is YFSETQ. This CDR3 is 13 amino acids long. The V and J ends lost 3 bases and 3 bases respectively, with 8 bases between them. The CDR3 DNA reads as TGCGCCAGCAGCTCTGGACAGACAGATACGCAGTATTTT. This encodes CASSSGQTDTQYF.

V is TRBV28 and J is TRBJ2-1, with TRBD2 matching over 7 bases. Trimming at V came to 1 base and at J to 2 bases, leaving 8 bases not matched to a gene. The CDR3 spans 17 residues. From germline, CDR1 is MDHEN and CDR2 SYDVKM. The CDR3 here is CASSLYGRELPYNEQFF. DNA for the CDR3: TGTGCCAGCAGTTTATACGGGCGGGAGTTACCCTACAATGAGCAGTTCTTC.

The CDR3 DNA sequence: TGTGCCAGCAGTTTATCTGCTACCCAAGAGACCCAGTACTTC. It specifies CASSLSATQETQYF. The chain employs TRBV28 and TRBJ2-5; no reliable D call. The CDR3 spans 14 residues. The V gene's germline CDR1 is MDHEN and CDR2 SYDVKM. Trimming stripped 1 base from V and 1 base from J, with 7 bases between.

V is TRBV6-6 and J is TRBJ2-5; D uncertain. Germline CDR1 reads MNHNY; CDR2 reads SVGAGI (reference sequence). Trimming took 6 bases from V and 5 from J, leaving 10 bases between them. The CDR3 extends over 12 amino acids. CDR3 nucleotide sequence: TGTGCCAGCAGGGGATCCGCCGAGACCCAGTACTTC. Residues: CASRGSAETQYF.

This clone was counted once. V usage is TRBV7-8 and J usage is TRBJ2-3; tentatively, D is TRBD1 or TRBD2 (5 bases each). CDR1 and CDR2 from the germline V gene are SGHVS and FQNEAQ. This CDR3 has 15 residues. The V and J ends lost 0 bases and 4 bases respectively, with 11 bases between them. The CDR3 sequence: CASSLAGQGADTQYF. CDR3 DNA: TGTGCCAGCAGCTTAGCAGGGCAGGGAGCAGATACGCAGTATTTT.

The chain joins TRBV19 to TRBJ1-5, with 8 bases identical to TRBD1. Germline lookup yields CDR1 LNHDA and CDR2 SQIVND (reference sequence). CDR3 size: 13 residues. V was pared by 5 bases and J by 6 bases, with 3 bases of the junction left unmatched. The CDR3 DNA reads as TGTGCCAGTAGTCCGGGACAGGTTCAGCCCCAGCATTTT. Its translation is CASSPGQVQPQHF.

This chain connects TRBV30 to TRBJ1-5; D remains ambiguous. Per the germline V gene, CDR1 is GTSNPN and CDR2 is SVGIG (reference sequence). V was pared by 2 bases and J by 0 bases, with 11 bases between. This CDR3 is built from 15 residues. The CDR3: CAWSPDTHSNQPQHF. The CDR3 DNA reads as TGTGCCTGGAGTCCTGACACCCATAGCAATCAGCCCCAGCATTTT.

CDR3 region: CASSQGGSSYEQYF. DNA for the CDR3: TGTGCCAGTAGCCAGGGTGGAAGCTCCTACGAGCAGTACTTC. The rearrangement joins TRBV19 to TRBJ2-7, with a weak D call TRBD1 (5 bases). The germline V gene has CDR1 LNHDA and CDR2 SQIVND (reference sequence). With 6 bases removed from V and 0 bases from J, the gap between germline ends came to 12 bases. The CDR3 is made up of 14 amino acids.

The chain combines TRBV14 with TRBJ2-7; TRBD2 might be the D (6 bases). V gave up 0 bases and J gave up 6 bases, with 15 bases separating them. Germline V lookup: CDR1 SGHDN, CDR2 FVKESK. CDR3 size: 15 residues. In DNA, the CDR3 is TGTGCCAGCAGCCAAGATTGGGGGGTCCACTCCGAGCAGTACTTC. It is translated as CASSQDWGVHSEQYF.

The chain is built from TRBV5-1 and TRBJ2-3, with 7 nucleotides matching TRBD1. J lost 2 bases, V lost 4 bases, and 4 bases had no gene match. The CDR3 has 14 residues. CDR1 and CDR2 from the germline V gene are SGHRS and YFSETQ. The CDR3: CASSPGQFTDTQYF. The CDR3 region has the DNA TGCGCCAGCAGCCCGGGACAGTTCACAGATACGCAGTATTTT. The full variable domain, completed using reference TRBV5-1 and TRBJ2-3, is KAGVTQTPRYLIKTRGQQVTLSCSPISGHRSVSWYQQTPGQGLQFLFEYFSETQRNKGNFPGRFSGRQFSNSRSEMNVSTLELGDSALYLCASSPGQFTDTQYFGPGTRLTVL.

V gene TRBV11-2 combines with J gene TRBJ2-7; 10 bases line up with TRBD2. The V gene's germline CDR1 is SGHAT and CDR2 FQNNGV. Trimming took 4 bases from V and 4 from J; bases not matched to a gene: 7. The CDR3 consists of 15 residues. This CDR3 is CASSSIAGGKYEQYF. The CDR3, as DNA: TGTGCCAGCAGCTCAATAGCGGGAGGAAAGTACGAGCAGTACTTC.

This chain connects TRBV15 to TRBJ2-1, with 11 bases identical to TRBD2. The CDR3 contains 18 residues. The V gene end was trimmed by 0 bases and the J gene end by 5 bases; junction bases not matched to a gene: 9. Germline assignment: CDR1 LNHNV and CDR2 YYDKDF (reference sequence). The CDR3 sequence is CATSRDPPTSGSHNEQFF. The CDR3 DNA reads TGTGCCACCAGCAGAGATCCCCCCACTAGCGGGAGTCACAATGAGCAGTTCTTC.

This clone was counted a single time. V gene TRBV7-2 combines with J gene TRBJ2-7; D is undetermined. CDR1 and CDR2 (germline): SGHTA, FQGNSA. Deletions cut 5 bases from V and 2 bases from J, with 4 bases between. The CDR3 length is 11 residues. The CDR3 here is CASSPAYEQYF. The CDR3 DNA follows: TGTGCCAGCAGCCCCGCCTACGAGCAGTACTTC.

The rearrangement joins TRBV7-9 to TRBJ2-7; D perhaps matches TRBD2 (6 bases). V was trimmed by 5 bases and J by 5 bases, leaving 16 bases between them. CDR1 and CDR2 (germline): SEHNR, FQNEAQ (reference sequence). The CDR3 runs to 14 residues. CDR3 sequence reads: CASSQRGGEDEQYF. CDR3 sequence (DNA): TGTGCCAGCAGCCAAAGGGGAGGAGAGGACGAGCAGTACTTC.

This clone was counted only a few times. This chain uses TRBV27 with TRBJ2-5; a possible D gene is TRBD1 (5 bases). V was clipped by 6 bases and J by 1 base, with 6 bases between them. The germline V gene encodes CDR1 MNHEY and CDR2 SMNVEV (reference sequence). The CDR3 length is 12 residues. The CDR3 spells CASRTAQETQYF. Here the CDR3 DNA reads TGTGCCAGCAGGACAGCCCAAGAGACCCAGTACTTC.

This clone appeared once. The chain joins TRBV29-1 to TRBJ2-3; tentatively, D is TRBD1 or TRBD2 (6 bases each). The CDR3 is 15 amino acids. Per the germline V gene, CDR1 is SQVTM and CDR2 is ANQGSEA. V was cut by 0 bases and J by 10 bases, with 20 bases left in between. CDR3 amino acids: CSVEDFLGGRGAQYF. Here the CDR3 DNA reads TGCAGCGTTGAAGATTTCTTAGGGGGGAGAGGGGCGCAGTATTTT.

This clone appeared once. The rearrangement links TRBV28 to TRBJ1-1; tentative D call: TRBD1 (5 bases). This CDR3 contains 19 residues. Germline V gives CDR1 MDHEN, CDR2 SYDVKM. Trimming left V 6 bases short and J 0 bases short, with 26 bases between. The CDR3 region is CASSLHTRDGRLMNTEAFF. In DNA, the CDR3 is TGTGCCAGCAGCCTTCATACCCGGGACGGACGCTTAATGAACACTGAAGCTTTCTTT.

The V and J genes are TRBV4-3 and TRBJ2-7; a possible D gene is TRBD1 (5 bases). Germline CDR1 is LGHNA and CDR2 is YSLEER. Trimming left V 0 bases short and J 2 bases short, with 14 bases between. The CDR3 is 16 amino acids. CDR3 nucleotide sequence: TGCGCCAGCAGCCAAGATAGGGGCCAAACCACCTACGAGCAGTACTTC. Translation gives CASSQDRGQTTYEQYF.

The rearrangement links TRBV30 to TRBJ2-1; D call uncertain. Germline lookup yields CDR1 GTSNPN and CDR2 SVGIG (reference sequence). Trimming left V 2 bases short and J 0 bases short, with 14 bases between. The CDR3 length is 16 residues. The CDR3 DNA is TGTGCCTGGAGTCCCGTTAGGCGCCGCTCCTACAATGAGCAGTTCTTC. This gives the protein CAWSPVRRRSYNEQFF.

The CDR3 coding sequence is TGTGCCAGCACGCTAGTCATCAGGGGTTCCGGGGAGCTGTTTTTT. It codes for CASTLVIRGSGELFF. The chain recombines TRBV7-8 with TRBJ2-2; D might be TRBD1 (6 bases). Trimming removed 7 bases at V and 6 bases at J, with 18 bases between. CDR1 and CDR2 (germline): SGHVS, FQNEAQ. The length of the CDR3 is 15 residues.

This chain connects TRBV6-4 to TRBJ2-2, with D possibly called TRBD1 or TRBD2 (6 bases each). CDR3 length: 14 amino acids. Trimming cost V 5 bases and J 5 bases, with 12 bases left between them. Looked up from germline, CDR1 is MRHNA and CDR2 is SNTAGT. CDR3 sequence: CASSTGAETGELFF. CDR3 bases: TGTGCCAGCAGTACGGGGGCTGAGACCGGGGAGCTGTTTTTT.

CDR3 in DNA: TGTGCCAGCAGTCAGCCGGGACAGTTTGATCAGCCCCAGCATTTT. This gives the protein CASSQPGQFDQPQHF. The chain combines TRBV2 with TRBJ1-5; 7 bases match TRBD1. Germline trimming cut 5 bases from V and 5 bases from J; bases unmatched to any gene: 9. The CDR3 contains 15 residues. Germline V gene sequence: CDR1 SNHLY, CDR2 FYNNEI.

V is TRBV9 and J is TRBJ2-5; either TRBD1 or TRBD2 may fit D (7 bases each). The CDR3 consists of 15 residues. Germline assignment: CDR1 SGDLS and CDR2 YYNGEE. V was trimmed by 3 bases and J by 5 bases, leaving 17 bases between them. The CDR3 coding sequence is TGTGCCAGCAGCGGGGACAACAGGGGAGGGGAGACCCAGTACTTC. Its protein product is CASSGDNRGGETQYF.

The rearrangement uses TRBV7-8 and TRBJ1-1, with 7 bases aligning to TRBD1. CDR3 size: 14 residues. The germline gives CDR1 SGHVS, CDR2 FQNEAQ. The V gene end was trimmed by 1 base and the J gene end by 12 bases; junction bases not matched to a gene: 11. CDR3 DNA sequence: TGTGCCAGCAGCTTAGAGTTGGCAGGGGGAACATCTTTCTTT. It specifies CASSLELAGGTSFF. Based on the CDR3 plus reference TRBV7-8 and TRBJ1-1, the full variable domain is GAGVSQSPRYKVAKRGQDVALRCDPISGHVSLFWYQQALGQGPEFLTYFQNEAQLDKSGLPSDRFFAERPEGSVSTLKIQRTQQEDSAVYLCASSLELAGGTSFFGQGTRLTVV.

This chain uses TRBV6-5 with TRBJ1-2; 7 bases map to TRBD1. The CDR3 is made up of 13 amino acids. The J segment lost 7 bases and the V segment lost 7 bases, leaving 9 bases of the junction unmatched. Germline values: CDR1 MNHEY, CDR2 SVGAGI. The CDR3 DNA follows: TGTGCCAGCAAAAACAGGGGTTTAGCTGGCTACACCTTC. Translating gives CASKNRGLAGYTF.